This TCR beta chain originates from a study of blood T cell repertoires in COVID-19. Recruitment covered about two dozen US areas and drew participants whose ages spanned about 18 to 100 years. Either two negative PCRs, clearance, or symptom resolution qualified Cohort 3 donors as recovered. Some clones are missing from TCRdb's copy, which holds only in-frame ones; the method was immunoSEQ multiplex PCR. Here the sample spans under 350,000 clones, around 86% being singletons. The V end was cut by 3 bases, the J end by 1 base, with 15 bases between. This CDR3 is 16 amino acids long. Germline CDR1 ENHRY, CDR2 SYGVKD. This clone was recorded a few times.

The sequence was obtained from a man younger than 45 who had recovered from COVID-19. This chain links TRBV10-3 with TRBJ1-1, with D uncertain. Sequenced: PBMCs or T cells enriched from blood (not recorded which). DNA of the CDR3: TGTGCCATCAGTGACCTCGGGATGTCGAGGAACACTGAAGCTTTCTTT. Amino acids: CAISDLGMSRNTEAFF.